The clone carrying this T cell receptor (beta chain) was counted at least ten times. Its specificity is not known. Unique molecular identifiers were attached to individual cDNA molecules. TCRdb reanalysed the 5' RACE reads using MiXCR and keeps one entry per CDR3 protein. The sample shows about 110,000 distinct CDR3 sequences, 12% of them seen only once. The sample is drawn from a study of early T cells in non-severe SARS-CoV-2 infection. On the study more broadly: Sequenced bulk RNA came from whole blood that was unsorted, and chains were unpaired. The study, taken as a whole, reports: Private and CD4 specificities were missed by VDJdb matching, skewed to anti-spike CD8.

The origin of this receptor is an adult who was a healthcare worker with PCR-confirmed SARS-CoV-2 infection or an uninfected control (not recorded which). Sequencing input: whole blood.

The CDR3 nucleotides read TGTGCCACCTCCGACTCTAGCGGGGGGGCAACAGATACGCAGTATTTT. It encodes CATSDSSGGATDTQYF. V gene TRBV13 combines with J gene TRBJ2-3; 12 nucleotides line up with TRBD2. This CDR3 is built from 16 residues. J lost 3 bases, V lost 10 bases, and 11 bases had no gene match. CDR1 PRHDT and CDR2 FYEKMQ come from the germline V gene (reference sequence).